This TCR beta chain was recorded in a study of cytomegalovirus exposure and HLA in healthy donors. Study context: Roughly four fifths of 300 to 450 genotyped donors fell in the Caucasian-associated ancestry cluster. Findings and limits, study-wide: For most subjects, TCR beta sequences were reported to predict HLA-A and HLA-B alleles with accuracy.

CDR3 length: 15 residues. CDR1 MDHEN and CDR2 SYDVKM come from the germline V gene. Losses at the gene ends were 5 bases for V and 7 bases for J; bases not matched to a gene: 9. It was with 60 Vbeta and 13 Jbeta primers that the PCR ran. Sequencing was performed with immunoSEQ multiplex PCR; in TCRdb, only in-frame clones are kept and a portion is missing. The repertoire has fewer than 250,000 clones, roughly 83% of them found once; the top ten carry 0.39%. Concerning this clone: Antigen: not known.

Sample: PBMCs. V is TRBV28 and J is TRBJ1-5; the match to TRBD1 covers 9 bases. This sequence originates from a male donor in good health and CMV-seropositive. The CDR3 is CASSPRTGAGQPQHF. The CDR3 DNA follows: TGTGCCAGCAGTCCGAGGACAGGGGCGGGGCAGCCCCAGCATTTT.